This record concerns one T cell receptor (beta chain) sequence. The CDR3 totals 12 residues. Trimming stripped 6 bases from V and 9 bases from J, with 12 bases between. Germline V gives CDR1 MNHEY, CDR2 SVGAGI. Documented time point: peripheral blood 6 weeks after treatment start. The data stem from a study of PD-L1 blockade in urothelial cancer. Across the whole study: Blood analyses occurred 3 weeks (second dose) and 6 weeks post treatment start.

The table came from immunoSEQ multiplex PCR; TCRdb's copy has only in-frame clones and leaves some out. The sample has 25,000 to 30,000 clones, under 90% seen once. The input for sequencing was PBMCs, taken around atezolizumab (anti-PD-L1) treatment. The chain is built from TRBV6-5 and TRBJ2-1; D not certain. The clonotype was recovered from a man aged 65 to 85 with urothelial cancer. CDR3 sequence (DNA): TGTGCCAGCAGCCAACGTAAGAGTGAGCAGTTCTTC. It specifies CASSQRKSEQFF.